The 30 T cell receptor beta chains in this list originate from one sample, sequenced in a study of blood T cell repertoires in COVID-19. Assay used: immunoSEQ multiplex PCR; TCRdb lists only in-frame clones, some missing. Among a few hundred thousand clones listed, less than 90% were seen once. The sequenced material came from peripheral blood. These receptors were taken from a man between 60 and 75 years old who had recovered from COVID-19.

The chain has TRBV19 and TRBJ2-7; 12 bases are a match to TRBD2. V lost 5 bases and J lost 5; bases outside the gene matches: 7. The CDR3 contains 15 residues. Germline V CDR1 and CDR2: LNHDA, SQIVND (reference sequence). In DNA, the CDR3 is TGTGCCAGTAGTCCTGGACTAGCGGGGAAGGACGAGCAGTACTTC. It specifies CASSPGLAGKDEQYF.

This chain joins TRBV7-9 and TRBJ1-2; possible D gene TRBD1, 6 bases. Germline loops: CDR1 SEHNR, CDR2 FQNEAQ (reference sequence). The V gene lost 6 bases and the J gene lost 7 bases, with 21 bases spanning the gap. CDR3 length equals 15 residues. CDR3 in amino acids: CASSSTSNRERGYTF. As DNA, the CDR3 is TGTGCCAGCAGTTCTACGAGCAACAGGGAGCGTGGCTACACCTTC. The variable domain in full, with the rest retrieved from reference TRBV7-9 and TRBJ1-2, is DTGVSQNPRHKITKRGQNVTFRCDPISEHNRLYWYRQTLGQGPEFLTYFQNEAQLEKSRLLSDRFSAERPKGSFSTLEIQRTEQGDSAMYLCASSSTSNRERGYTFGSGTRLTVV.

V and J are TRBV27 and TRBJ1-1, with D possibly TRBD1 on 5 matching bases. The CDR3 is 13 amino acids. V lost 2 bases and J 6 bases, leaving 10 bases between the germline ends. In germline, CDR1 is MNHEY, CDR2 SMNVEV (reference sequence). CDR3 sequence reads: CASSLLGGSEAFF. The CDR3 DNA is TGTGCCAGCAGTTTACTCGGGGGGTCTGAAGCTTTCTTT.

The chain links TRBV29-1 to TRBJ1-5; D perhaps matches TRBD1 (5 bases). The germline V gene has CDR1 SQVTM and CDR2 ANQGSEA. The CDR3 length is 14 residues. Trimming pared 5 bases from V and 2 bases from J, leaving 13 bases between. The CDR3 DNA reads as TGCAGCGTTTTGTGGGGGGTCGGCAATCAGCCCCAGCATTTT. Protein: CSVLWGVGNQPQHF.

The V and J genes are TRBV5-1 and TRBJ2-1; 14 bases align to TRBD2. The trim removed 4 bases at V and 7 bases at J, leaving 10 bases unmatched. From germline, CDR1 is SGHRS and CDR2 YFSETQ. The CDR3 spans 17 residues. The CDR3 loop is CASSPPTSGGAGNEQFF. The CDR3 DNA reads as TGCGCCAGCAGCCCACCGACTAGCGGGGGGGCCGGGAATGAGCAGTTCTTC.

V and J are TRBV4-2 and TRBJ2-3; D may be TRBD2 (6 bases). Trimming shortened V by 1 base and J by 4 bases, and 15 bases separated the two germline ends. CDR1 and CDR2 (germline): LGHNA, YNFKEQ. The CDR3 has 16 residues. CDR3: CASSQVGAGRPDTQYF. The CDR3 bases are TGTGCCAGCAGCCAAGTAGGCGCGGGGAGGCCAGATACGCAGTATTTT.

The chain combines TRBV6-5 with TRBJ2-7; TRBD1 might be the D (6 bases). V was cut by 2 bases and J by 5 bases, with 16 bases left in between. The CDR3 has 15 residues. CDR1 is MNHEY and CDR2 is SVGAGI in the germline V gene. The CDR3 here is CASSYIPTGLNEQYF. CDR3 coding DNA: TGTGCCAGCAGTTACATCCCTACAGGGCTTAACGAGCAGTACTTC.

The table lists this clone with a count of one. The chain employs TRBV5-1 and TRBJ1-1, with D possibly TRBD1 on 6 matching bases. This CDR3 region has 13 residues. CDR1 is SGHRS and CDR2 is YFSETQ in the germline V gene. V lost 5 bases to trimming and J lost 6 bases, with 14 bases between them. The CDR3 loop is CASSQGAGAEAFF. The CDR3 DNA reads TGCGCCAGCAGTCAAGGGGCAGGGGCTGAAGCTTTCTTT.

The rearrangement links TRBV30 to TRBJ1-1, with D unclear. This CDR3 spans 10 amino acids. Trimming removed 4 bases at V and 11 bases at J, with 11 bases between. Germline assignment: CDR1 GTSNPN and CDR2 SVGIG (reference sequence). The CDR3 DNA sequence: TGTGCCTGGACAGGAAGTGGTGCTTTCTTT. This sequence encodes CAWTGSGAFF. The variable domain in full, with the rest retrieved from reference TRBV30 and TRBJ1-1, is SQTIHQWPATLVQPVGSPLSLECTVEGTSNPNLYWYRQAAGRGLQLLFYSVGIGQISSEVPQNLSASRPQDRQFILSSKKLLLSDSGFYLCAWTGSGAFFGQGTRLTVV.

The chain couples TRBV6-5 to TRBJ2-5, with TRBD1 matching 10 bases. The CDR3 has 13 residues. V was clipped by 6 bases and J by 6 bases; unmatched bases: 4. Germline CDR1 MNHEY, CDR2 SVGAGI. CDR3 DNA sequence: TGTGCCAGCAGGACAGGGGGCGGAAAGACCCAGTACTTC. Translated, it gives CASRTGGGKTQYF.

In DNA, the CDR3 is TGTGCCAGTCGACTACCCCGCCAAGAGACCCAGTACTTC. Amino acid sequence: CASRLPRQETQYF. This chain joins TRBV11-1 and TRBJ2-5; tentative D call: TRBD2 (5 bases). From germline, CDR1 is SGHAT and CDR2 FQDESV (reference sequence). The germline V and J ends were trimmed by 9 bases and 1 base, with 12 bases remaining between them. The CDR3 totals 13 residues.

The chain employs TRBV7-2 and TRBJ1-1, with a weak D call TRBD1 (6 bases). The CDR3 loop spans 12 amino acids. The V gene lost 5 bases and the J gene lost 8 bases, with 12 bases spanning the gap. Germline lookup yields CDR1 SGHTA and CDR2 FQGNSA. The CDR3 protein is CASSPDRPEAFF. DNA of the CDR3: TGTGCCAGCAGCCCGGACAGACCCGAAGCTTTCTTT.

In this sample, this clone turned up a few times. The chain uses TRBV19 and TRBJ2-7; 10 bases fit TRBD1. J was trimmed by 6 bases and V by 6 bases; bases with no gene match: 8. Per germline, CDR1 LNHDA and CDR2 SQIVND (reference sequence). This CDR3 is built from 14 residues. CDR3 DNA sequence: TGTGCCAGTAGGCCGACAGGGGGCGCGTCCGAGCAGTACTTC. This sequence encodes CASRPTGGASEQYF.

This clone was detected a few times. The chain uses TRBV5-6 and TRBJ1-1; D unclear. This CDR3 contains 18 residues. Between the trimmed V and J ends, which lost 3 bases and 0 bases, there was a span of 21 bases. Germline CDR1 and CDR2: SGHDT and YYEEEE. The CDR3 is CASSSSGLRAPMNTEAFF. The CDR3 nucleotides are TGTGCCAGCAGCTCATCGGGCTTGCGGGCTCCTATGAACACTGAAGCTTTCTTT.

The CDR3 region is CASSTPTGGLTDTQYF. CDR3 DNA sequence: TGTGCCAGTAGTACGCCGACAGGGGGCTTGACAGATACGCAGTATTTT. The V and J genes are TRBV19 and TRBJ2-3, with 10 positions matching TRBD1. Germline V gives CDR1 LNHDA, CDR2 SQIVND (reference sequence). V was pared by 4 bases and J by 3 bases, with 7 bases of the junction left unmatched. This CDR3 is 16 amino acids long.

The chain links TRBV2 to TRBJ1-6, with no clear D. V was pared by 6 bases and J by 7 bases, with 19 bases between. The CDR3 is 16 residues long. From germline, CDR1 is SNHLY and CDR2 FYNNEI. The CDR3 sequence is CASSYGSGRRNSPLHF. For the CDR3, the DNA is TGTGCCAGCAGCTACGGGTCGGGGAGACGGAATTCACCCCTCCACTTT.

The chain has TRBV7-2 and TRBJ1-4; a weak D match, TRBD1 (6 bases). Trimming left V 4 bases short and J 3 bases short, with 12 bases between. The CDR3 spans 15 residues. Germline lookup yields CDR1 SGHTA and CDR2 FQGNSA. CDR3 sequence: CASSSGVLANEKLFF. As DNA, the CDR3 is TGTGCCAGCAGCTCAGGGGTTCTGGCTAATGAAAAACTGTTTTTT.

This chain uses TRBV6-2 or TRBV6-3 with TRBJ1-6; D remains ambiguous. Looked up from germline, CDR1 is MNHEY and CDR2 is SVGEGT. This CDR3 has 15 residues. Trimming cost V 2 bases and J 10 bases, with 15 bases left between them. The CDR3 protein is CASSYGGFPRSPLHF. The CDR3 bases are TGTGCCAGCAGTTACGGCGGCTTTCCTCGCTCACCCCTCCACTTT.

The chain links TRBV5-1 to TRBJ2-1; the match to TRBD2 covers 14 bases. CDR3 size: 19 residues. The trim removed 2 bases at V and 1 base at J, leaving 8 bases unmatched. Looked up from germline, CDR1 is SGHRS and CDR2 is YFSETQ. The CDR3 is CASSFDGTSGGGSYNEQFF. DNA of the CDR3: TGCGCCAGCAGCTTTGACGGGACTAGCGGGGGAGGTTCCTACAATGAGCAGTTCTTC.

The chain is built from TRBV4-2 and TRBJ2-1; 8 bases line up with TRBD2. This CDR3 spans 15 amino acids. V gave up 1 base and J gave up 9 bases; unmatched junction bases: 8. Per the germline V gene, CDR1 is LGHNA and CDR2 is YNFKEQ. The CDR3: CASSQGSRTSGEQFF. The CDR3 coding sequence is TGTGCCAGCAGCCAAGGGAGTAGAACTAGCGGTGAGCAGTTCTTC.

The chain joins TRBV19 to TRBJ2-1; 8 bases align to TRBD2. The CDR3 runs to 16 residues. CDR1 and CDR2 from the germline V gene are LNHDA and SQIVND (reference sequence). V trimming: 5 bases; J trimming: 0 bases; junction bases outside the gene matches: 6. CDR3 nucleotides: TGTGCCAGTAGTGTTAGCGGGAAAAGCTCCTACAATGAGCAGTTCTTC. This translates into CASSVSGKSSYNEQFF.

The CDR3 region is CASSPPVTGIYEQYF. The CDR3 bases are TGTGCCAGCTCACCACCTGTCACAGGGATCTACGAGCAGTACTTC. The chain uses TRBV18 and TRBJ2-7; D possibly corresponds to TRBD1 (6 bases). This CDR3 contains 15 residues. In germline, CDR1 is KGHSH, CDR2 LQKENI. Trimming took 0 bases from V and 3 from J, leaving 12 bases between them. Complete variable domain (other parts from reference TRBV18 and TRBJ2-7): NAGVMQNPRHLVRRRGQEARLRCSPMKGHSHVYWYRQLPEEGLKFMVYLQKENIIDESGMPKERFSAEFPKEGPSILRIQQVVRGDSAAYFCASSPPVTGIYEQYFGPGTRLTVT.

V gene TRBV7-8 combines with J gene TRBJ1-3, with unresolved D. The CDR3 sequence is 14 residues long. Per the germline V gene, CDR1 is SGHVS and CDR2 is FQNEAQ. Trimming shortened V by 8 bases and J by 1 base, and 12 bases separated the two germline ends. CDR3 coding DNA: TGTGCCAGCTCTCAGTACCGATCTGGAAACACCATATATTTT. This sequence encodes CASSQYRSGNTIYF.

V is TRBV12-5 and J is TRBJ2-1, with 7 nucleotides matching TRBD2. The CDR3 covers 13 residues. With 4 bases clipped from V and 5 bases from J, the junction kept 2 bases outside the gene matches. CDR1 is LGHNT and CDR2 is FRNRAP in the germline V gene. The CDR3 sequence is CASGSRGDNEQFF. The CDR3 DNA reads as TGTGCTAGTGGTTCCCGGGGGGACAATGAGCAGTTCTTC.

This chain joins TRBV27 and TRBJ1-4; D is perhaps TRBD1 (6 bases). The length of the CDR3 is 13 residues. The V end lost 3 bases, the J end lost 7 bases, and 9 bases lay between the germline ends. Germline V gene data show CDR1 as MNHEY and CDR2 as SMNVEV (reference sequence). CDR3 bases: TGTGCCAGCAGTTTCAGGGGCAGTGAAAAACTGTTTTTT. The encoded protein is CASSFRGSEKLFF.

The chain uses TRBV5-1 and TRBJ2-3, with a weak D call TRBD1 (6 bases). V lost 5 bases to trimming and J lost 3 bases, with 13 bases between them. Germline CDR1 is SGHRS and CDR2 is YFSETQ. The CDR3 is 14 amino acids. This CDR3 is CASRLQGVTDTQYF. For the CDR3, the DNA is TGCGCCAGCAGATTACAGGGCGTGACAGATACGCAGTATTTT.

In DNA, the CDR3 is TGTGCCAGCAGTTACTCGCCAGGGCGGGGCTACACCTTC. Translation: CASSYSPGRGYTF. The chain combines TRBV6-2 or TRBV6-3 with TRBJ1-2, with D perhaps TRBD1 (5 bases). The CDR3 covers 13 residues. With 0 bases removed from V and 8 bases from J, the gap between germline ends came to 10 bases. Germline CDR1 reads MNHEY; CDR2 reads SVGEGT.

The CDR3 region has the DNA TGTGCCAGCAGTCGAGACAGGACTAGCAATCAGCCCCAGCATTTT. Amino acids: CASSRDRTSNQPQHF. The genes are TRBV6-2 or TRBV6-3 and TRBJ1-5; D is possibly TRBD1 (6 bases). Trimming took 5 bases from V and 0 from J, leaving 11 bases between them. This CDR3 comprises 15 residues. CDR1 MNHEY and CDR2 SVGEGT come from the germline V gene.

The CDR3 nucleotides are TGTGCCAGCAGCCTATATGGCGGGGGGGCCGGGGAGCAGTTCTTC. Its protein is CASSLYGGGAGEQFF. This chain connects TRBV4-2 to TRBJ2-1; 9 nucleotides line up with TRBD2. The germline CDR1 and CDR2 sequences are LGHNA and YNFKEQ. Unmatched junction bases numbered 11, after V lost 4 bases and J lost 10 bases. This CDR3 contains 15 residues.

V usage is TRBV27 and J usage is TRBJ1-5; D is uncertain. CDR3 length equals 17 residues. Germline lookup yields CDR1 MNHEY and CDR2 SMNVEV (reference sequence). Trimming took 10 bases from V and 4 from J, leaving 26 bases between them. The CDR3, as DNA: TGTGCCATCCTGCGATTTCTAGGTGAATTAAGTAATCAGCCCCAGCATTTT. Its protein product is CAILRFLGELSNQPQHF.